This paragraph covers one TCR beta chain sequence. Which antigen it targets is not known. Base qualities are not recorded, but no much larger clone differs from it by a single base. The sample is drawn from a study of T cell repertoires in cytomegalovirus infection (dated 2019 in TCRdb). About the investigation overall: The HLA type of each donor mattered for the analysis, because public TCR beta signatures pointed to carriage of CMV infection along with the matching HLA type.

Paper-wide results and their limitations: The ex vivo response was dominated by HLA-C-restricted CMV-specific TCR beta clonotypes, which also provided the single most frequent clonotype in two of eight donors. In both this cohort and an independent cohort of 352 donors, the cumulative frequency of public TCR beta family members distinguished carriers of CMV infection plus the relevant HLA type.

V lost 4 bases and J lost 1 base; the stretch between them is 14 bases long. The CDR3 goes from the cysteine to the phenylalanine over 15 residues. Kept here is only the CDR3 DNA, which spans 45 bases and is read in frame from base 1. The germline V gene gives CDR1 as SGHRS and CDR2 as YFSETQ. The reads were generated on an Illumina HiSeq 1500. TCRdb's own reprocessing of the public reads used fastp at Q25 and MiXCR and kept productive beta chains. Records with the same CDR3 protein are collapsed into one entry carrying the most frequent genes and DNA. The sample yields around 100,000 distinct CDR3 sequences; around 10% were counted once. Approximately 31% of the sample lies in the top ten.

This clonotype was sampled from a human donor in good health (CMV status not recorded). Some clones in this sample may be carry-over from other donors' samples. The sample consisted of PBMCs, sequenced either directly or after in vitro stimulation (not recorded which). The V gene is TRBV5-1 and the J gene is TRBJ1-1, with TRBD1 perhaps the D gene, on 6 matching bases. The encoded CDR3 is CASSPGGRTNTEAFF. In nucleotide form, the sequence is TGCGCCAGCAGCCCGGGGGGCAGGACGAACACTGAAGCTTTCTTT.